Shown below are 7 T cell receptor beta chains from a single sample sequenced in a study of shared clonotypes between healthy human individuals. Assay: immunoSEQ multiplex PCR; the TCRdb copy retains only in-frame clones and omits some. The table lists 1,500,000 or so clones, roughly 96% of them singletons. Sequencing used naive CD4+ T cells sorted from blood. The subset denotes: CD45RA+ positively selected. These receptors originate from a man in his thirties or forties in good health.

This sequence joins TRBV18 and TRBJ2-1; no clear D gene. Germline V gene lookup returns CDR1 KGHSH and CDR2 LQKENI. Trimming stripped 3 bases from V and 4 bases from J, with 10 bases between. This CDR3 has 14 residues. The CDR3, as DNA: TGTGCCAGCTCACCCACCACCATTTACAATGAGCAGTTCTTC. Its translation is CASSPTTIYNEQFF.

This chain links TRBV7-2 with TRBJ2-3; no firm D call. CDR3 length: 12 residues. Germline CDR1 and CDR2: SGHTA and FQGNSA. Trimming left V 4 bases short and J 2 bases short, with 4 bases between. The DNA for the CDR3 is TGTGCCAGCAGCTCCCCCACAGATACGCAGTATTTT. Its protein is CASSSPTDTQYF.

The chain carries TRBV27 and TRBJ2-1, with 10 bases matching TRBD1. The V and J ends lost 3 bases and 5 bases, in that order; junction bases with no gene match: 7. Germline V gene lookup returns CDR1 MNHEY and CDR2 SMNVEV (reference sequence). CDR3 length equals 16 residues. The CDR3 nucleotides read TGTGCCAGCAGTTTTCCGACAGGGGGCAGGAACAATGAGCAGTTCTTC. Residues: CASSFPTGGRNNEQFF.

Regarding this clone: This may come from a read error, since a much larger clone is one base off. The chain carries TRBV9 and TRBJ2-1, with D possibly being TRBD1 or TRBD2 (5 bases each). The CDR3 is made up of 13 amino acids. Germline V gene data show CDR1 as SGDLS and CDR2 as YYNGEE. V gave up 7 bases and J gave up 0 bases, with 8 bases separating them. The DNA of the CDR3 is TGTGCCAGCGGGACGGACTCCTACAATGAGCAGTTCTTC. This translates into CASGTDSYNEQFF.

The DNA for the CDR3 is TGTGCCAGCAGCTTACCCGGACAGGGTAGCTCCTACGAGCAGTACTTC. Translated: CASSLPGQGSSYEQYF. The V gene is TRBV13, the J gene TRBJ2-7; 8 bases align to TRBD1. This CDR3 region has 16 residues. The J segment lost 0 bases and the V segment lost 2 bases, leaving 6 bases of the junction unmatched. CDR1 and CDR2 (germline): PRHDT, FYEKMQ (reference sequence).

The chain couples TRBV5-1 to TRBJ1-2; no clear D. From germline, CDR1 is SGHRS and CDR2 YFSETQ. V lost 0 bases and J lost 1, with 10 bases in between. The CDR3 runs 15 residues. CDR3 coding DNA: TGCGCCAGCAGCTTGGAAGTCCGAAGTAACTATGGCTACACCTTC. Its translation: CASSLEVRSNYGYTF. The complete variable domain, with remaining parts taken from reference TRBV5-1 and TRBJ1-2, reads KAGVTQTPRYLIKTRGQQVTLSCSPISGHRSVSWYQQTPGQGLQFLFEYFSETQRNKGNFPGRFSGRQFSNSRSEMNVSTLELGDSALYLCASSLEVRSNYGYTFGSGTRLTVV.

The chain carries TRBV2 and TRBJ2-7, with D possibly being TRBD2 (6 bases). The CDR3 extends over 15 amino acids. Per the germline V gene, CDR1 is SNHLY and CDR2 is FYNNEI. V was clipped by 6 bases and J by 2 bases, with 17 bases between them. CDR3 sequence reads: CASSGSWAETYEQYF. Written as DNA, the CDR3 is TGTGCCAGCAGCGGGAGTTGGGCGGAGACCTACGAGCAGTACTTC. The variable domain in full, with the rest retrieved from reference TRBV2 and TRBJ2-7, is EPEVTQTPSHQVTQMGQEVILRCVPISNHLYFYWYRQILGQKVEFLVSFYNNEISEKSEIFDDQFSVERPDGSNFTLKIRSTKLEDSAMYFCASSGSWAETYEQYFGPGTRLTVT.